This TCR beta chain was identified during a study of cytomegalovirus exposure and HLA in healthy donors. In the study overall: T cells numbering around 170 million yielded some 100 million unique TCR beta sequences in an earlier analysis.

The study's findings and limits: In vitro data verified a few CMV-associated chains as specific for CMV antigens. There were 160 or so TCR beta chains listed as cytomegalovirus-associated.

Points on this clone: Its target is unknown.

Primers included in the PCR were 60 Vbeta and 13 Jbeta primers. Only in-frame clones appear in the TCRdb table, and some are missing; sequencing was by immunoSEQ multiplex PCR. The sample includes around 100,000 clones, over 75% of them seen just once. Germline V CDR1 and CDR2: SGHRS, YFSETQ. The V gene end was trimmed by 0 bases and the J gene end by 6 bases; junction bases not matched to a gene: 12. The CDR3 sequence is 17 residues long. J is TRBJ2-5 and V is TRBV5-1; 9 nucleotides align to TRBD2. The sequencing input was PBMCs. The receptor's source is a woman between 18 and 29 years old in good health and CMV-seropositive. The CDR3 bases are TGCGCCAGCAGCTTGGAACCCCGGGCGGGAGGGCAACAGACCCAGTACTTC. Its translation is CASSLEPRAGGQQTQYF.